This section outlines one T cell receptor (beta chain) sequence together with its context. Its antigen remains unknown. The sample is drawn from a study of cytomegalovirus exposure and HLA in healthy donors. About the study: Earlier, 100 million or so unique TCR beta sequences were recovered from roughly 170 million T cells by an analysis.

This CDR3 is built from 13 residues. Germline values: CDR1 MNHEY, CDR2 SVGAGI. Study-level points and caveats: V- and J-gene trimming of TCR beta was linked (in a later analysis) to a missense DCLRE1C variant. Presence/absence results assume similar sequencing depth per donor, which may not hold. Accounts indicate the classifier identified cytomegalovirus status with strong specificity and sensitivity.

Researchers ran the PCR with 60 Vbeta and 13 Jbeta primers. The table came from immunoSEQ multiplex PCR; TCRdb's copy has only in-frame clones and leaves some out. Here the sample spans tens of thousands of clones, around 80% being singletons. The source of this sequence is a male donor in good health and CMV-seropositive. The J gene is TRBJ2-5, the V gene TRBV6-5; 8 positions match TRBD2. The end of the DNA fits TRBJ2-7 better, so the J call may be wrong. The material sequenced was PBMCs. CDR3 sequence: CASSYGLAYEQYF. CDR3 in DNA: TGTGCCAGCAGTTACGGACTAGCTTACGAGCAGTACTTC.